These 11 T cell receptor beta chains came from one sample sequenced in a study of blood T cell repertoires in COVID-19. Measured with immunoSEQ multiplex PCR; TCRdb has only the in-frame clones, and not every one. The table records about 190,000 clones, approximately 81% of them present only once. Sample: peripheral blood. All receptors come from an elderly woman with acute or convalescent COVID-19.

V gene TRBV2 combines with J gene TRBJ2-3, with 7 bases aligning to TRBD1. Trimming removed 8 bases from V and 2 bases from J; junction bases left unmatched: 7. The CDR3 length is 14 residues. From germline, CDR1 is SNHLY and CDR2 FYNNEI. This CDR3 reads CASSPGQNTDTQYF. CDR3 nucleotides: TGTGCCAGCTCCCCGGGACAGAACACAGATACGCAGTATTTT.

The chain is built from TRBV29-1 and TRBJ2-1, with TRBD2 matching 9 bases. V trimming: 0 bases; J trimming: 6 bases; junction bases outside the gene matches: 6. There are 15 residues in the CDR3. CDR1 is SQVTM and CDR2 is ANQGSEA in the germline V gene. The CDR3 reads CSVEDLGGRANEQFF. The CDR3 DNA reads as TGCAGCGTTGAAGATCTGGGCGGGAGGGCCAATGAGCAGTTCTTC.

The chain recombines TRBV19 with TRBJ1-1, with 9 nucleotides matching TRBD1. The CDR3 is 13 amino acids. J gave up 6 bases and V 8 bases, and 7 bases lay outside the gene matches. The germline V gene has CDR1 LNHDA and CDR2 SQIVND (reference sequence). CDR3 protein: CASRDRVISEAFF. The CDR3 DNA reads as TGTGCCAGTCGGGACAGGGTAATTTCTGAAGCTTTCTTT.

V and J are TRBV6-5 and TRBJ2-3; TRBD1 aligns across 9 bases. The ends lost 6 bases at V and 1 base at J; junction bases unmatched: 2. Germline V gene data show CDR1 as MNHEY and CDR2 as SVGAGI. This CDR3 region has 14 residues. As DNA, the CDR3 is TGTGCCAGCAGCACAGGGGGCCGCACAGATACGCAGTATTTT. This translates into CASSTGGRTDTQYF.

The genes are TRBV5-1 and TRBJ1-1; 9 nucleotides align to TRBD1. CDR1 is SGHRS and CDR2 is YFSETQ in the germline V gene. This CDR3 region has 16 residues. The V segment lost 3 bases and the J segment 4 bases; nucleotides outside the gene matches: 10. The CDR3 spells CASSSGPPGQGTEAFF. In DNA, the CDR3 is TGCGCCAGCAGCTCCGGGCCCCCGGGACAGGGCACTGAAGCTTTCTTT. The whole variable domain, remainder taken from reference TRBV5-1 and TRBJ1-1, is KAGVTQTPRYLIKTRGQQVTLSCSPISGHRSVSWYQQTPGQGLQFLFEYFSETQRNKGNFPGRFSGRQFSNSRSEMNVSTLELGDSALYLCASSSGPPGQGTEAFFGQGTRLTVV.

The rearrangement links TRBV24-1 to TRBJ2-3, with TRBD2 matching 11 bases. The V gene's germline CDR1 is KGHDR and CDR2 SFDVKD. V trimming: 1 base; J trimming: 0 bases; junction bases outside the gene matches: 8. There are 19 residues in the CDR3. The CDR3 loop is CATSDFRSGTSGSTDTQYF. The CDR3 region has the DNA TGTGCCACCAGTGATTTTAGATCAGGGACTAGCGGTAGCACAGATACGCAGTATTTT.

The rearrangement links TRBV4-2 to TRBJ2-7, with D possibly being TRBD1 (5 bases). CDR1 is LGHNA, CDR2 YNFKEQ, per germline. This CDR3 comprises 13 residues. V was clipped by 5 bases and J by 4 bases, with 12 bases between them. CDR3 sequence: CASSRSRAYEQYF. As DNA, the CDR3 is TGTGCCAGCAGCAGAAGCAGGGCTTACGAGCAGTACTTC.

There are a few counts of this clone. The gene calls are TRBV6-5 and TRBJ1-4; maybe TRBD1 (5 bases). Trimming took off 6 bases at V and 8 bases at J, with 10 bases between the two ends. Germline loops: CDR1 MNHEY, CDR2 SVGAGI. The CDR3 is made up of 12 amino acids. The CDR3: CASRTDREKLFF. The CDR3 DNA follows: TGTGCCAGCAGAACCGACAGAGAAAAACTGTTTTTT.

This clone was counted once. V and J are TRBV28 and TRBJ2-5; 7 bases are shared with TRBD2. Trimming cost V 6 bases and J 9 bases; bases outside gene matches: 7. From germline, CDR1 is MDHEN and CDR2 SYDVKM. The CDR3 is 12 residues long. The CDR3 sequence is CASSKSGRAQYF. DNA for the CDR3: TGTGCCAGCAGCAAGTCAGGGAGGGCCCAGTACTTC.

The chain is built from TRBV5-1 and TRBJ2-7; 11 bases fit TRBD1. The CDR3 sequence is 17 residues long. J lost 0 bases, V lost 0 bases, and 5 bases had no gene match. The germline V gene has CDR1 SGHRS and CDR2 YFSETQ. The CDR3 protein is CASSLAGGTGGSYEQYF. CDR3 sequence (DNA): TGCGCCAGCAGCTTGGCAGGGGGGACAGGGGGCTCCTACGAGCAGTACTTC. The full variable domain, rest sourced from reference TRBV5-1 and TRBJ2-7, is KAGVTQTPRYLIKTRGQQVTLSCSPISGHRSVSWYQQTPGQGLQFLFEYFSETQRNKGNFPGRFSGRQFSNSRSEMNVSTLELGDSALYLCASSLAGGTGGSYEQYFGPGTRLTVT.

This rearrangement joins TRBV9 to TRBJ2-5, with D maybe TRBD2 (6 bases). The germline V gene encodes CDR1 SGDLS and CDR2 YYNGEE. Trimming stripped 1 base from V and 2 bases from J, with 12 bases between. The CDR3 has 15 residues. The CDR3 DNA reads TGTGCCAGCAGCGTATCTCCTAGCGTGCAAGAGACCCAGTACTTC. Its protein product is CASSVSPSVQETQYF.